The clone carrying this TCR beta chain has a handful of counts. In TCRdb, the 5' RACE reads were re-called with MiXCR into one record per CDR3 protein. The sample consists of 500,000 to 550,000 distinct CDR3 sequences, approximately 20% of them appearing once. This sample stems from a study of identical twins. J lost 4 bases, V lost 7 bases, and 6 bases had no gene match. Germline V gives CDR1 LGHDT, CDR2 YNNKEL (reference sequence). The CDR3 has 14 residues. The same sample was also used in a study of yellow fever vaccine responses in identical twins.

This TCR was recovered from a woman aged 18-29 years in good health. This chain joins TRBV3-1 and TRBJ1-3; 8 bases line up with TRBD1. Sequenced material: CD4+ T cells sorted from blood. The CDR3 here is CASNQGARGNTIYF. The CDR3 nucleotides are TGTGCCAGCAATCAGGGGGCGCGAGGAAACACCATATATTTT.